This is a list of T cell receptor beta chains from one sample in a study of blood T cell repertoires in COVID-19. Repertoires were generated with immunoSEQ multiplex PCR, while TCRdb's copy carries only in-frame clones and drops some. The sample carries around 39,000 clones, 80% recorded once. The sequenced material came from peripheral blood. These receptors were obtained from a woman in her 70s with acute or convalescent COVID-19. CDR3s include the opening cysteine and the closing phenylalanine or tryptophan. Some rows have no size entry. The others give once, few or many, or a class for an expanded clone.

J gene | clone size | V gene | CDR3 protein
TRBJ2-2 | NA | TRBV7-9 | CASTDGTSGSGHTGELFF
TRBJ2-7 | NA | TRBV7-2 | CASSWGFGSLAGAHEQYF
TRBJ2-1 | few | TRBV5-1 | CASSLGGTRGPIEQFF
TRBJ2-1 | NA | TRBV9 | CASSGWTGGKREVYNEQFF
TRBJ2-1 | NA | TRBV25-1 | CASMGLAGVGQFF
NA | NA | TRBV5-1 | CASTPGSVSYNEQFF
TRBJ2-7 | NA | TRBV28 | CASSLSASTSLEQYF
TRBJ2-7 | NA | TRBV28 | CASRVTGTGEQYF
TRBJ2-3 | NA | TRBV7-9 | CASSPVSDTQYF
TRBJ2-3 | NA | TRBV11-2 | CASSHPGQGSDTQYF
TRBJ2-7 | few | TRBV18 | CASSPAISYEQYF
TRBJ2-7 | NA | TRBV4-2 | CASSQVGGAGGPYEQYF
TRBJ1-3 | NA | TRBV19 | CASSMGSPLLAGNTIYF
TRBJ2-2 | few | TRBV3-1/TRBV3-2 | CASSRGVPGELFF
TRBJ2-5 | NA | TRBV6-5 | CASSPRDRVQETQYF
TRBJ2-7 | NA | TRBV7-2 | CASSAGGGDWSEQYF
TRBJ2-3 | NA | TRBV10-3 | CAISESGGAGDTQYF
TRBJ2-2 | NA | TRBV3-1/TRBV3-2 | CASSLLSGGATGELFF
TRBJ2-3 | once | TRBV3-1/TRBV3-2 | CASSQEGTGTDTQYF
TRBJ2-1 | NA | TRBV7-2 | CASSRALARHNEQFF
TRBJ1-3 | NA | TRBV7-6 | CASSLRLQGGNTIYF
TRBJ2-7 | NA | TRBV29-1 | CSVRIRGPYEQYF